This T cell receptor (beta chain) was obtained from a study of blood T cell repertoires in COVID-19 (dated by TCRdb to the early 2020s). With respect to the entire study: The collaborator samples originated in the United States, Italy and Spain and spanned the acute and convalescent phases of COVID-19. The material from the prospective study consisted of cDNA or gDNA derived from T cells, B-cell-depleted T cells, or PBMCs. Samples came from the ongoing ImmuneRACE study (first 160 participants) plus 1,254 subjects from 6 global collaborators. The dataset comprised deeply sampled blood TCRbeta repertoires from subjects exposed to, actively infected with, or recovered from COVID-19. Where available, HLA class I and class II types were obtained from metadata supplied by the sample provider rather than from assay-based typing. A de-identified subject ID, COVID-19 status, age in years and sex were almost always included in the sample metadata. A freely available public database, intended as a resource for researchers studying the immune response to SARS-CoV-2, is where the repertoires were released. Results the study describes overall, beyond this receptor: The amount of clinical and demographic metadata varied by source and participant and was provided uncurated.

Regarding this clone: The antigen it binds to is not known. Base qualities are not at hand, and no much larger clone is one base apart.

Participants in the prospective study were aged about 18 to 89 years, lived in 20 to 30 United States geographic areas, and enrolled through a virtual design. In the prospective study, participants were assigned to cohorts based on the clinical history participants reported in a screening survey and a study questionnaire. A participant counted as exposed if, within 2 weeks of entering the study, that participant had been in contact with someone who had a PCR-confirmed or clinician-diagnosed COVID-19 case. In the prospective study, whole blood, serum and a nasopharyngeal or oropharyngeal swab were collected from each participant by mobile phlebotomists. Over a roughly 2-month period, participants in the prospective study had the option of providing additional blood draws and questionnaires. Blood samples from the prospective study were shipped frozen or at room temperature prior to DNA extraction.

Its CDR3 holds 15 amino acids, cysteine through phenylalanine. The sequence is cut down to CDR3 DNA, 45 bases in frame from base 1. CDR1 and CDR2, per the germline V gene, are SGHTA and FQGNSA. V is reduced by 3 bases and J by 0 bases, leaving a spacing of 8 bases between them. TCRbeta CDR3 regions were amplified from genomic DNA using the immunoSEQ Assay, a bias-controlled multiplex PCR. On the authors' methods: The number of nucleated cells in each sample was estimated from the amplification of reference gene primers within the assay. To quantify the absolute abundance of each unique TCRbeta CDR3 rearrangement, sequence reads were collapsed and filtered. For each sample, productive Simpson clonality was calculated as the square root of Simpson's diversity index across productive rearrangements. Here the immuneACCESS table is served through TCRdb, limited to in-frame sequences with V and J called. Missing clones are a known gap in these copies; in checked studies unresolved V genes cover under half, and the rest lacks a known reason. V, J and clone size are taken as reported in that table, and D and trimming were inferred from the DNA itself. The table for this sample lists 200,000 to 250,000 clones; about 90% of them were counted only once. The top ten clones comprise approximately 3.7% of the sample.

The rearranged segments are TRBV7-2 and TRBJ1-4; D gene: possibly TRBD1, on 6 matching bases. Material: PBMCs or T cells enriched from blood (not recorded which). This TCR derives from a woman in her thirties who had been exposed to COVID-19. The CDR3 loop reads CASSFSGATNEKLFF. The sequenced DNA: TGTGCCAGCAGCTTCTCAGGGGCAACTAATGAAAAACTGTTTTTT.